What follows describes a single T cell receptor beta chain. Its antigen remains unidentified. The record has no base qualities; no much larger clone is one base away. CDR3 length: 13 amino acids, cysteine to phenylalanine. Just the 39-base CDR3 DNA is kept, in frame starting at base 1. The germline V gene yields MNHEY for CDR1 and SVGAGI for CDR2. A distance of 14 bases separates the germline ends of V and J, which lose 4 bases and 7 bases respectively. The data originate from a study of beta chain features in type 1 diabetes (dated by TCRdb to 2016 to 2019). Concerning the study at large: No differences in mean age, gender distribution, total cell number or subset yield were found between patients and healthy donors. A total of 107,917,701 sorted cells were examined across all samples, and the number of cells per subset was strongly correlated with RNA yield. In the study, recently diagnosed type 1 diabetes patients and matched healthy donors were compared on the TCRB repertoires of their sorted circulating CD4+ T cell subsets. Regulatory and stem cell-like memory subsets were isolated from only 8 patients and roughly eight healthy donors, whereas naive and central memory subsets came from all 30 or so donors.

A single peripheral blood draw of around 120 mL on average was collected from each donor into heparinised tubes. Naive, central memory, regulatory and stem cell-like memory CD4+ T cells were sorted on a BD FACSAria II using a panel including CD45RO, CCR7, CD25, CD127, CD95 and CD27. Every sorted population had a purity above 95%. PBMCs were separated immediately by Lymphoprep density gradient centrifugation and were stained directly, without being cultured. So that batch effects would be minimized, each experiment stained and sorted samples in pairs, pairing one healthy donor with one patient. What the research found in general, with its limitations: Because small numbers of individuals were included in the HLA sub-analyses, any influence of HLA type on TCRB rearrangement was left unresolved. Fewer insertions and more nucleotide deletions at VDJ recombination sites were observed in patients with type 1 diabetes, implying thymic rearrangement abnormalities. A moderate but significant shortening of TCRB CDR3 length was observed in type 1 diabetes patients in all four CD4+ subsets. Because cDNA was sequenced instead of genomic DNA, activated cells with high expression could be over-represented, although the groups did not differ in activation or CD3 levels. PCR might favor shorter templates, but patient and control samples were amplified and corrected together, so any skew would affect both groups equally. Naive, central memory and regulatory TCRB repertoires appeared to be more similar among patients than among healthy donors.

All of the isolated RNA was reverse transcribed with the High Capacity cDNA Reverse Transcription Kit, so expressed TCRB transcripts were sequenced. Naive, central memory and regulatory T cell samples underwent deep immunoSEQ sequencing, averaging about 3.5 million total reads per sample. Sorted cells were lysed in RLT buffer and RNA was extracted with DNase-treated RNeasy Micro or Mini kits, depending on cell number. To prevent cross-contamination, every cell subset was processed on its own, while patient and healthy donor samples were processed together. TCRB sequences were amplified from cDNA with the immunoSEQ multiplex PCR, producing 87-bp fragments spanning the CDR3 region. Sequencing of the amplicons was performed on the Illumina HiSeq platform. Processing in the source paper ran as follows. PCR bias was corrected computationally using synthetic template baselines, and reads within Hamming distance 2 were collapsed, with unmergeable singletons discarded. Reads were aligned against IMGT to assign V, D and J genes, CDR3 length and insertions or deletions at six rearrangement sites. Within each subset, clonotype counts were normalized to sorted cell number, and only after that were true diversity and Gini coefficients computed with the tcR R package. Repertoire sharing was quantified using the overlap coefficient calculated on TCRB nucleotide sequences. The table comes from immuneACCESS by way of TCRdb, which keeps in-frame sequences with V and J called. Part of the clones is missing from these tables; in studies checked, under half for an unresolved V gene and the rest for unknown reasons. V and J calls and clone size are as listed in that table; D and trimming were resolved from the DNA. This sample comprises some 150,000 clones, about 9% of them detected only once. Roughly 0.7% of the sample is held by the ten biggest clonotypes.

This chain is built from TRBV6-5 and TRBJ2-7; TRBD1 is a weak D gene call, 5 bases matching. The sample comprised central memory CD4+ T cells from blood. This receptor was taken from a young woman with type 1 diabetes. The DNA sequence is given as TGTGCCAGCAGTTTTGACAGCTCCGGGGAGCAGTACTTC. Its protein is CASSFDSSGEQYF.